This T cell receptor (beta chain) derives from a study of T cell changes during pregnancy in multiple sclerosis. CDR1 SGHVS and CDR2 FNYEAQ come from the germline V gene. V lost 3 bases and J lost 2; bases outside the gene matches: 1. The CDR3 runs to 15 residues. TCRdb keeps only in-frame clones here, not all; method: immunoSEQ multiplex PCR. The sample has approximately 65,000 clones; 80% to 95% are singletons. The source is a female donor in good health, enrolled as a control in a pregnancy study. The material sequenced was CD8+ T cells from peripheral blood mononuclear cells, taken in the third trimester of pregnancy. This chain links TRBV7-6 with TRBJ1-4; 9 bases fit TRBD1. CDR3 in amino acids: CASSFGTGTNEKLFF. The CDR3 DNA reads TGTGCCAGCAGCTTCGGGACAGGGACTAATGAAAAACTGTTTTTT. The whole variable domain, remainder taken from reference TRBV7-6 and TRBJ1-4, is GAGVSQSPRYKVTKRGQDVALRCDPISGHVSLYWYRQALGQGPEFLTYFNYEAQQDKSGLPNDRFSAERPEGSISTLTIQRTEQRDSAMYRCASSFGTGTNEKLFFGSGTQLSVL.